This T cell receptor beta chain came from a study of CD8 T cells in ankylosing spondylitis. The study, taken as a whole, reports: Disease-linked clones reportedly concentrated significantly in matched ankylosing spondylitis synovial fluid. In ankylosing spondylitis blood, a motif of roughly 8 highly homologous TCR beta variants appeared characteristic. Earlier work had already found some motif variants in reactive arthritis synovial fluid and blood.

A quantitative 5'-RACE method, one with molecular barcodes, was used to make TCR beta libraries. From the 5' RACE reads, TCRdb called clonotypes with MiXCR, one entry per CDR3 protein. The table shows about 130,000 distinct CDR3 sequences, with roughly a tenth occurring only once. There are 14 residues in the CDR3. Trimming shortened V by 1 base and J by 4 bases, and 11 bases separated the two germline ends. Germline values: CDR1 SGHRS, CDR2 YFSETQ. As for this clonotype: What it binds is unknown.

This receptor was identified in a male donor with ankylosing spondylitis or in good health (not recorded which). The sequenced sample consisted of blood, either unsorted or a sorted T cell fraction (not recorded which). The chain uses TRBV5-1 and TRBJ2-5; tentative D call: TRBD1 (6 bases). The CDR3 reads CASSLTGQTETQYF. In DNA form, the CDR3 reads TGCGCCAGCAGCTTGACCGGACAGACAGAGACCCAGTACTTC. Filled out from reference TRBV5-1 and TRBJ2-5, the complete variable domain reads KAGVTQTPRYLIKTRGQQVTLSCSPISGHRSVSWYQQTPGQGLQFLFEYFSETQRNKGNFPGRFSGRQFSNSRSEMNVSTLELGDSALYLCASSLTGQTETQYFGPGTRLLVL.